A single sample is the source of the 14 T cell receptor beta chains below, sequenced in a study of post-analysis software for immune sequencing data. TCR beta libraries were prepared from cDNA with unique molecular identifiers. TCRdb re-called the PCR reads through MiXCR, storing one row per CDR3 protein. The sample lists hundreds of thousands of distinct CDR3 sequences, 30% occurring once. Findings and caveats of the study: A few TRBV segments (TRBV5-6, TRBV5-1 and TRBV20-1 among them) occurred more frequently in patients than in controls.

For these receptors, no antigen is known. The source material was blood. These receptors came from a girl aged 10 to 17 with multiple sclerosis.

The gene calls are TRBV5-1 and TRBJ2-6; 7 positions match TRBD2. V dropped 2 bases and J dropped 2; count of bases not matched to a gene: 10. Germline CDR1 is SGHRS and CDR2 is YFSETQ. CDR3 length: 18 residues. The CDR3 DNA reads as TGCGCCAGCAGCTTCCACATAGGTGGGGGGGCTGGGGCCAACGTCCTGACTTTC. Amino acid sequence: CASSFHIGGGAGANVLTF.

The chain has TRBV7-8 and TRBJ2-5, with 7 bases fitting TRBD2. This CDR3 is 14 amino acids long. The J segment lost 5 bases and the V segment lost 4 bases, leaving 7 bases of the junction unmatched. Germline V gives CDR1 SGHVS, CDR2 FQNEAQ. CDR3 region: CASSSVVGGETQYF. DNA for the CDR3: TGTGCCAGCAGCTCCGTCGTCGGGGGGGAGACCCAGTACTTC.

In its sample, this clonotype was seen a few times. This chain connects TRBV20-1 to TRBJ2-4; tentatively, D is TRBD2 (5 bases). Germline assignment: CDR1 DFQATT and CDR2 SNEGSKA (reference sequence). V lost 3 bases and J lost 6, with 24 bases in between. The CDR3 runs 17 residues. The CDR3 coding sequence is TGCAGTGCTAGTGGGCTAGCCCAAAACTATAAACCAAACATTCAGTACTTC. Its protein is CSASGLAQNYKPNIQYF.

The CDR3 sequence is CSVAHFTGELFF. CDR3 coding DNA: TGCAGCGTTGCCCATTTCACCGGGGAGCTGTTTTTT. The chain is built from TRBV29-1 and TRBJ2-2; unclear D gene. CDR1 and CDR2 (germline): SQVTM, ANQGSEA. V lost 4 bases to trimming and J lost 4 bases, with 7 bases between them. The CDR3 runs 12 residues.

The V gene is TRBV12-3 or TRBV12-4, the J gene TRBJ2-1; D gene unclear. The CDR3 runs 12 residues. V gave up 7 bases and J gave up 6 bases, with 10 bases separating them. The CDR3 nucleotides read TGTGCCAGCAACCCAGGTGTCAATGAGCAGTTCTTC. Translating it yields CASNPGVNEQFF.

Only a few counts were recorded for this clonotype. J is TRBJ2-5 and V is TRBV7-2; 9 nucleotides line up with TRBD2. Germline lookup yields CDR1 SGHTA and CDR2 FQGNSA. Unmatched junction bases numbered 6, after V lost 3 bases and J lost 4 bases. The CDR3 contains 15 residues. CDR3 protein: CASSFFSGRGETQYF. In nucleotides, the CDR3 is TGTGCCAGCAGCTTCTTTAGCGGGAGAGGAGAGACCCAGTACTTC. Together with reference TRBV7-2 and TRBJ2-5, the CDR3 gives the full variable domain: GAGVSQSPSNKVTEKGKDVELRCDPISGHTALYWYRQSLGQGLEFLIYFQGNSAPDKSGLPSDRFSAERTGGSVSTLTIQRTQQEDSAVYLCASSFFSGRGETQYFGPGTRLLVL.

The chain links TRBV10-3 to TRBJ2-5; the match to TRBD2 covers 8 bases. This CDR3 spans 12 amino acids. The ends lost 10 bases at V and 2 bases at J; junction bases unmatched: 3. Germline V gene data show CDR1 as ENHRY and CDR2 as SYGVKD. CDR3 nucleotide sequence: TGTGCCACGGGAGGGACGCAAGAGACCCAGTACTTC. This sequence encodes CATGGTQETQYF.

This clonotype has just a few counts. A much more abundant neighbour one base away suggests this may be a read error. The rearrangement links TRBV12-3 or TRBV12-4 to TRBJ2-3; possibly TRBD2 for D (6 bases). The CDR3 length is 12 residues. CDR3: CASRGLSDAQYF. The CDR3 bases are TGTGCCAGCAGGGGACTGTCAGATGCGCAGTATTTT.

The genes are TRBV29-1 and TRBJ2-1, with TRBD1 identical over 9 bases. The germline CDR1 and CDR2 sequences are SQVTM and ANQGSEA. The CDR3 is 12 amino acids. With V trimmed by 5 bases and J by 9 bases, 5 bases remained unmatched. CDR3 coding DNA: TGCAGCGTTCCAGACAGGGGGAGTGAGCAGTTCTTC. Its translation is CSVPDRGSEQFF.

The sample holds a few counts of this clonotype. J is TRBJ1-2 and V is TRBV3-1; D is uncertain. CDR3 length equals 18 residues. In germline, CDR1 is LGHDT, CDR2 YNNKEL (reference sequence). V was shortened by 4 bases and J by 4 bases, with 25 bases between the two germline ends. Here the CDR3 DNA reads TGTGCCAGCAGCCGCAAGAAGACCGGGCCACTCCTTGCCTATGGCTACACCTTC. Translating gives CASSRKKTGPLLAYGYTF. Variable domain in full (rest from reference TRBV3-1 and TRBJ1-2): DTAVSQTPKYLVTQMGNDKSIKCEQNLGHDTMYWYKQDSKKFLKIMFSYNNKELIINETVPNRFSPKSPDKAHLNLHINSLELGDSAVYFCASSRKKTGPLLAYGYTFGSGTRLTVV.

This clonotype showed up just a few times. The chain uses TRBV11-2 and TRBJ2-5; D may be TRBD2 (5 bases). CDR3 length: 14 residues. Germline loops: CDR1 SGHAT, CDR2 FQNNGV. V dropped 6 bases and J dropped 1 base, with 12 bases sitting between them. CDR3 DNA sequence: TGTGCCAGCAGTTTATCGAGGGCCCAAGAGACCCAGTACTTC. Translated: CASSLSRAQETQYF.

The J gene is TRBJ2-5, the V gene TRBV5-1; D is perhaps TRBD1 or TRBD2 (6 bases each). The germline CDR1 and CDR2 sequences are SGHRS and YFSETQ. V was pared by 0 bases and J by 2 bases, with 14 bases between. This CDR3 has 16 amino acids. CDR3: CASSLGGALLQETQYF. The CDR3 nucleotides read TGCGCCAGCAGCTTGGGGGGGGCCCTATTACAAGAGACCCAGTACTTC.

The chain has TRBV20-1 and TRBJ2-3, with D perhaps being TRBD1 or TRBD2 (5 bases each). CDR3 size: 10 residues. V was clipped by 6 bases and J by 5 bases, with 6 bases between them. The V gene's germline CDR1 is DFQATT and CDR2 SNEGSKA (reference sequence). The CDR3 reads CSAGRDTQYF. Written as DNA, the CDR3 is TGCAGTGCGGGACGAGATACGCAGTATTTT.

With respect to this clonotype: One junction end does not reproduce the germline sequence, and a read error may be involved. The genes are TRBV6-4 and TRBJ2-3, with no clear D. Germline lookup yields CDR1 MRHNA and CDR2 SNTAGT. This CDR3 contains 15 residues. The CDR3 is CASSDSPVSTDTRYF. CDR3 DNA sequence: TGTGCCAGCAGTGACTCTCCAGTTAGTACAGATACGCGGTATTTT.